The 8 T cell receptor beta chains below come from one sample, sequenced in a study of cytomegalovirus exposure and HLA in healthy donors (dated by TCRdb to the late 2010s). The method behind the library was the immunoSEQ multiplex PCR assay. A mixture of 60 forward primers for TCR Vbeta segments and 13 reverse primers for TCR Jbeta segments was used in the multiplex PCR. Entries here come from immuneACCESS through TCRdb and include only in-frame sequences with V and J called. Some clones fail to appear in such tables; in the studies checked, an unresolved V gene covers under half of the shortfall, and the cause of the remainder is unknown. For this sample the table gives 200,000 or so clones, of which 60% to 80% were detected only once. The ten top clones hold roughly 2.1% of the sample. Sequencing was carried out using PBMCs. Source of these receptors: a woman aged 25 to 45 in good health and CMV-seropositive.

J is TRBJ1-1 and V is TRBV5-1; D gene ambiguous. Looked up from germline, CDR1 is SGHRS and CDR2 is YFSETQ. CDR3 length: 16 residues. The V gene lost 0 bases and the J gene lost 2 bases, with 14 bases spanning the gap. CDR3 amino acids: CASSLGPAGENTEAFF. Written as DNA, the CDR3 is TGCGCCAGCAGCTTGGGTCCTGCGGGAGAAAACACTGAAGCTTTCTTT.

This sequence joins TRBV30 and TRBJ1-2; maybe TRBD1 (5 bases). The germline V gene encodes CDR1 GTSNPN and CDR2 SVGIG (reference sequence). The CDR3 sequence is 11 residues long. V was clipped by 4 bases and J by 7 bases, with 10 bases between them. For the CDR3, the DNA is TGTGCCTGGACAGACAGAATTGGCTACACCTTC. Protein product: CAWTDRIGYTF.

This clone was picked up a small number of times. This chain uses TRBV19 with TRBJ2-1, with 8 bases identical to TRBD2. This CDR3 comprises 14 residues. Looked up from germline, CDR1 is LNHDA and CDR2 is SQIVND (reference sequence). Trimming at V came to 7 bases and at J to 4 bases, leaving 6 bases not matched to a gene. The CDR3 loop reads CASKREPKYNEQFF. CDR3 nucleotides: TGTGCCAGTAAGCGGGAGCCAAAATACAATGAGCAGTTCTTC.

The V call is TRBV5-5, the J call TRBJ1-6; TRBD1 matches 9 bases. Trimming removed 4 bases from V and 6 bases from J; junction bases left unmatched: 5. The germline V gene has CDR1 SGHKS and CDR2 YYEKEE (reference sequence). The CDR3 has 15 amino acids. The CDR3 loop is CASSAQGAVNSPLHF. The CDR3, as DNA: TGTGCCAGCAGCGCACAGGGGGCGGTTAATTCACCCCTCCACTTT.

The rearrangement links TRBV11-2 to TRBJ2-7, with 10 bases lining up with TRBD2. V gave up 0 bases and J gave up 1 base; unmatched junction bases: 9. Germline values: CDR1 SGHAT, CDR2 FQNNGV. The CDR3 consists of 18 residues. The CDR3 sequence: CASSLDRASGSHSYEQYF. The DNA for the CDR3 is TGTGCCAGCAGCTTAGATCGGGCTAGCGGGAGCCATTCCTACGAGCAGTACTTC.

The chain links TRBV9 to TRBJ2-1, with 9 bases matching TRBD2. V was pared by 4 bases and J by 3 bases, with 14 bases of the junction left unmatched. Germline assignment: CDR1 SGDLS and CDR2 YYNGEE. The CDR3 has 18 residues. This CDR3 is CASSPFSSIAGDYNEQFF. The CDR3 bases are TGTGCCAGCAGCCCATTCTCTTCTATAGCGGGAGACTACAATGAGCAGTTCTTC. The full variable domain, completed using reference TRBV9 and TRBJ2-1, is DSGVTQTPKHLITATGQRVTLRCSPRSGDLSVYWYQQSLDQGLQFLIQYYNGEERAKGNILERFSAQQFPDLHSELNLSSLELGDSALYFCASSPFSSIAGDYNEQFFGPGTRLTVL.

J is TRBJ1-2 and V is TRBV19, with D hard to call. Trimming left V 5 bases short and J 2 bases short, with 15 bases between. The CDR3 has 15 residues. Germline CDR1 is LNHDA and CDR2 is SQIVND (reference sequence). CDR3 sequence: CASSQWTDGNYGYTF. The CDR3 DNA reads TGTGCCAGTAGTCAATGGACTGACGGGAACTATGGCTACACCTTC.

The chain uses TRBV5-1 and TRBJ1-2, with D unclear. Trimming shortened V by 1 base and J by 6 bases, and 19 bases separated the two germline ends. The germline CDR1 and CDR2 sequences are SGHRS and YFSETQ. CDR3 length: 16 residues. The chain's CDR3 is CASSLYTAARSDGYTF. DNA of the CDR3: TGCGCCAGCAGCTTGTATACGGCAGCGAGAAGTGATGGCTACACCTTC. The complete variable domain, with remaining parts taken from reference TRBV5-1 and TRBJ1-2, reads KAGVTQTPRYLIKTRGQQVTLSCSPISGHRSVSWYQQTPGQGLQFLFEYFSETQRNKGNFPGRFSGRQFSNSRSEMNVSTLELGDSALYLCASSLYTAARSDGYTFGSGTRLTVV.